The entry below gives a single TCR beta chain sequence along with its context. Its antigen is still unknown. The V end was cut by 0 bases, the J end by 2 bases, with 20 bases between. The CDR3 runs 19 residues. Per germline, CDR1 MGHRA and CDR2 YSYEKL. No infections or other immune events were documented during collection. This sample is drawn from a study of identifying expanded T cells in peripheral blood. General study points: Across healthy donors, higher total template counts meant significantly greater approximately two-week count variance. Technical replicates showed about 1.2 changed clones; around 2 weeks about 16; four weeks 19.

Sequencing used immunoSEQ multiplex PCR; TCRdb keeps in-frame clones, though not all of them. The sample lists 75,000 to 95,000 clones; around 84% were seen once. Sequences were obtained from blood. The chain recombines TRBV4-1 with TRBJ1-5; tentative D call: TRBD1 (6 bases). This sequence originates from a person aged 18 to 75 in good health. The CDR3 nucleotides are TGCGCCAGCAGCCAAGATCTAATGGGTAGGGGGTCGGGCAATCAGCCCCAGCATTTT. Translation: CASSQDLMGRGSGNQPQHF.